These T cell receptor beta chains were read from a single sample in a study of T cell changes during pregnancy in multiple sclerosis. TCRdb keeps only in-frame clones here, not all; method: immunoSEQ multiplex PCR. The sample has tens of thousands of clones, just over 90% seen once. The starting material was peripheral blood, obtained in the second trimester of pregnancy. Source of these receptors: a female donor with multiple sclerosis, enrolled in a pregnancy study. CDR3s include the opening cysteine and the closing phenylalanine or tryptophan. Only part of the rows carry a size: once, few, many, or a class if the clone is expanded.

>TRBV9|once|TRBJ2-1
CASSVPGQPYNEQFF
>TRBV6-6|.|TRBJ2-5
CASTVGGNGKTQYF
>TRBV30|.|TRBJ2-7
CAWKRTGNYEQYF
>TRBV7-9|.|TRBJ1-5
CASSLSGGNQPQHF
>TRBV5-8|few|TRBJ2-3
CASSSGGVNTQYF
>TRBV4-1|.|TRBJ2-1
CASSHSNGGGARNNEQFF
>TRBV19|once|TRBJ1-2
CASSLRGQEGGYTF
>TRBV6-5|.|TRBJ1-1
CASSYSIGTGLEAFF
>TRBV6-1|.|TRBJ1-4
CASSGGGSREKLFF
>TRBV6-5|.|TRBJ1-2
CASTPGGRANYGYTF
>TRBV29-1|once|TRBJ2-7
CSVEDGSGSYEQYF
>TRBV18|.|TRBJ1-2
CASSDRGYGYTF
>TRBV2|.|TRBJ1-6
CASSLQGSNSPLHF
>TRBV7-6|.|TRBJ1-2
CASSLGDSEYGYTF
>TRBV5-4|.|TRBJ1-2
CASSAGGTDGYTF
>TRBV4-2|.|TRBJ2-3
CASSQDPRTSGGADTQYF
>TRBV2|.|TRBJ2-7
CANTGGDNSYEQYF
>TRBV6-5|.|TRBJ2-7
CASRASVRSYEQYF
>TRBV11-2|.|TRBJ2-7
CASSLGGGQSYEQYF
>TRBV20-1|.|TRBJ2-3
CSARGQERVYF
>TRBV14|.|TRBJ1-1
CASSQDYLTEAFF
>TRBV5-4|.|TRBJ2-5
CASSLGGSGGQETQYF
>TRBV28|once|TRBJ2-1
CASSPPHYNEQFF
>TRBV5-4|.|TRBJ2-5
CASSPPGLASKETQYF
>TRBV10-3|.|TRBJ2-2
CAIGQGTGELFF
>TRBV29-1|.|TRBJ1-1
CSVDPGRGGEAFF
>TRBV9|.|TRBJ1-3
CASSVGGGNTIYF
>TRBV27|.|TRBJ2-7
CASSSSGGPYEQYF
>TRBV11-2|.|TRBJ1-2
CASSPTRTGGDINYGYTF
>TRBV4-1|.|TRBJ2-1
CASSRRGDGYNEQFF
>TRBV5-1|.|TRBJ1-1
CASSTGMNTEAFF
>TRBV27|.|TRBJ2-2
CASRFAGELFF
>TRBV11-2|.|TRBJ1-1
CASSPRDRGLGTEAFF
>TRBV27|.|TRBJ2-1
CASSPVLVAGIPYEQFF
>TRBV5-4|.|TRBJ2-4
CASSPGDRGYNIQYF
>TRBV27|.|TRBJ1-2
CASSLDGEVGGYTF
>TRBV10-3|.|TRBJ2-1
CAISPRGGEQFF
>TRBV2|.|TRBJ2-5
CASGGETQYF
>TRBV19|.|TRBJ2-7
CASSPRQGASEQYF
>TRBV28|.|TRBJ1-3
CASRPTGSGNTIYF
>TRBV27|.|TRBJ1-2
CASRSGGANNYGYTF